The clone carrying this TCR beta chain was picked up many times. As yet, its antigen is unknown. Unique molecular identifiers were incorporated during preparation of the TCRbeta library. MiXCR, run by TCRdb on the PCR reads, gives a single entry per CDR3 protein. The sample records fewer than 350,000 distinct CDR3 sequences, 11% being singletons. The data stem from a study of T-cell reconstitution after alpha-beta-depleted transplantation in children. General study results and limits: At one year after transplant, newly produced T cells mostly accounted for T-cell counts and diversity. Some patients' high day-60 TCRbeta diversity was traced to surviving recipient T cells and thymic progenitors. Several hundred expanded graft clones reportedly were the source of alpha-beta T cells about two months after transplant.

CDR3 length: 12 residues. Trimming cost V 9 bases and J 4 bases, with 12 bases left between them. The material was peripheral blood, obtained 180 days after TCRalphabeta/CD19-depleted stem cell transplant. The receptor comes from a male patient between 2 and 15 years old who had a stem cell transplant for chronic granulomatous disease, so the T cells may come from the graft donor. This sequence joins TRBV12-3 or TRBV12-4 and TRBJ1-2; D is uncertain. CDR3 bases: TGTGCCAGTTCAAACCGTTCCTATGGCTACACCTTC. Translating it yields CASSNRSYGYTF.